The sequence of this T cell receptor beta chain was determined in a study of blood T cell repertoires in COVID-19. Sequenced by immunoSEQ multiplex PCR; TCRdb stores in-frame clones only, minus some. The table includes approximately 250,000 clones, over 75% detected once. The CDR3 consists of 16 residues. The germline CDR1 and CDR2 sequences are LNHDA and SQIVND (reference sequence). V lost 3 bases, J lost 5 bases, and 20 bases lay in between. Cohort assignment relied on participant-reported clinical history. The clonotype comes from a woman in her twenties or thirties who had recovered from COVID-19. The sample taken for sequencing was PBMCs or T cells enriched from blood (not recorded which). V gene TRBV19 combines with J gene TRBJ2-7, with D possibly matching TRBD2 (7 bases). CDR3 DNA sequence: TGTGCCAGTAGTATTAAGGATCGGGGGGCAATAGACGAGCAGTACTTC. As protein: CASSIKDRGAIDEQYF.